This TCR beta chain was identified in a study of cytomegalovirus exposure and HLA in healthy donors. Findings of the study overall: Accounts indicate the classifier identified cytomegalovirus status with strong specificity and sensitivity.

On this clone itself: Its antigen is currently unknown. The germline gene is not matched at one end of the junction; a read error may be the cause.

CDR1 and CDR2 from the germline V gene are MNHEY and SVGAGI. The CDR3 contains 13 residues. Primers for the PCR totalled 60 Vbeta and 13 Jbeta. The repertoire was sequenced with immunoSEQ multiplex PCR; TCRdb's copy has only in-frame clones and lacks some. The repertoire holds around 210,000 clones, with approximately 85% as singletons. This sequence joins TRBV6-5 and TRBJ2-7; tentatively, D is TRBD1 (5 bases). What was sequenced was PBMCs. This receptor was taken from a woman aged 35 to 49 in good health and CMV-seronegative. The CDR3 DNA is TGTGCCAGCAGTGCTACCGCCACAGGTCGACCCCTCTTC. It specifies CASSATATGRPLF.